This TCR beta chain stems from a study of T cells after yellow fever vaccination. Remarks on this clonotype: No antigen is known for it.

General study points: The study found a weaker secondary response that peaked faster, day 5 versus 15. In FACS-sorted repertoires, abundant clonotypes from the bulk population could appear as contaminants.

Germline V gene data show CDR1 as SGHDT and CDR2 as YYEEEE. The CDR3 has 15 amino acids. V was trimmed by 4 bases and J by 0 bases, leaving 11 bases between them. It was through 5'RACE template switching that TCR cDNA was made, with a universal primer site and UMIs added. TCRdb used MiXCR to reprocess the 5' RACE reads, holding one entry per CDR3 protein. The sample lists about 330,000 distinct CDR3 sequences; roughly 7% were seen once. Sequences were derived from PBMCs, sampled about 49 days after the first yellow fever vaccination. The rearrangement joins TRBV5-6 to TRBJ1-3; weak D call: TRBD1 (5 bases). The sequence derives from a man aged 18 to 30 who received the YFV17D yellow fever vaccine. The CDR3 region has the DNA TGTGCCAGCAGCCTGGGACGGAACTCTGGAAACACCATATATTTT. Translation: CASSLGRNSGNTIYF.